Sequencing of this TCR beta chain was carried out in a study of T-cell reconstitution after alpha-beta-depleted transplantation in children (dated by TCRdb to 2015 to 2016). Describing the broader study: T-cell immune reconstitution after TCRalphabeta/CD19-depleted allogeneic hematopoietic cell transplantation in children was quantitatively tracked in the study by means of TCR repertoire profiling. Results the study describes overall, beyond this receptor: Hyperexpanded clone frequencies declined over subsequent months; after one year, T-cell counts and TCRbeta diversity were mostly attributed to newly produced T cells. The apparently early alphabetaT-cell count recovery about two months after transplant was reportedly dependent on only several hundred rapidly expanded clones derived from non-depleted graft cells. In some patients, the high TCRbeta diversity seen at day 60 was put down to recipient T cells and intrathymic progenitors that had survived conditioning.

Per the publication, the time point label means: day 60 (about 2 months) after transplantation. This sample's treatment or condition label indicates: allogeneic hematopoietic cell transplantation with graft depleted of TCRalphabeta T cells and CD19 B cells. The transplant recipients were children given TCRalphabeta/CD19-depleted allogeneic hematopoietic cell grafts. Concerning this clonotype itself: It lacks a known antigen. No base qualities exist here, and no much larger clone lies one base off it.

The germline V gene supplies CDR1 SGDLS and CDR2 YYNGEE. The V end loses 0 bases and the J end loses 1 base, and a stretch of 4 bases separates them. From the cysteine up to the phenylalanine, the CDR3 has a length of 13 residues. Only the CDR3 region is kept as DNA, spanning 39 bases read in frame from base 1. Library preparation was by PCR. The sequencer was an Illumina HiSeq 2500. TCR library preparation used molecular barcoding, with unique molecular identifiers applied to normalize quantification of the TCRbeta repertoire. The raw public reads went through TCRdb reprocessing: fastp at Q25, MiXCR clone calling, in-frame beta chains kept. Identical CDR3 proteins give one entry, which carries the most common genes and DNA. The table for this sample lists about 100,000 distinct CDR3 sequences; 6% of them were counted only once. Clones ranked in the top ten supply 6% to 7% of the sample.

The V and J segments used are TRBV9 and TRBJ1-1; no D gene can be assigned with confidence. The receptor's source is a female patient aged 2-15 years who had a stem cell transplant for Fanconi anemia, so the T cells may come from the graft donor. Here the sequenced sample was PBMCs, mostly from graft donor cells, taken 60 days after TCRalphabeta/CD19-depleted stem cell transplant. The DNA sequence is TGTGCCAGCAGCGTAGTGACGAACACTGAAGCTTTCTTT. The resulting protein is CASSVVTNTEAFF. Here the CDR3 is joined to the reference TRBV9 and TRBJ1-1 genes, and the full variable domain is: DSGVTQTPKHLITATGQRVTLRCSPRSGDLSVYWYQQSLDQGLQFLIQYYNGEERAKGNILERFSAQQFPDLHSELNLSSLELGDSALYFCASSVVTNTEAFFGQGTRLTVV.